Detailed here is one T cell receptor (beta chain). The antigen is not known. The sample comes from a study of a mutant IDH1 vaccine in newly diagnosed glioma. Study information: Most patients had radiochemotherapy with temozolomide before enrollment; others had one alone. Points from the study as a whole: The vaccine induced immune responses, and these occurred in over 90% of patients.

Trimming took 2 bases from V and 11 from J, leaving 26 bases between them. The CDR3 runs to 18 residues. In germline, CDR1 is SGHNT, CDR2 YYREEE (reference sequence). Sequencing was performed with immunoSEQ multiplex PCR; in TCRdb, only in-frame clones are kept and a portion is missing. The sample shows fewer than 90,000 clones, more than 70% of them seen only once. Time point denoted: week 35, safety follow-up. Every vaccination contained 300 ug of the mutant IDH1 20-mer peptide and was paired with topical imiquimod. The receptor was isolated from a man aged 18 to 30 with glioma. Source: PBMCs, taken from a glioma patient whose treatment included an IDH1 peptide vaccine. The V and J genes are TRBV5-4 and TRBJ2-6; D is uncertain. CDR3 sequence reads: CASSFGSKCNSCKDVLTF. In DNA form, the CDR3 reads TGTGCCAGCAGCTTCGGATCAAAGTGCAACTCGTGCAAGGACGTCCTGACTTTC.